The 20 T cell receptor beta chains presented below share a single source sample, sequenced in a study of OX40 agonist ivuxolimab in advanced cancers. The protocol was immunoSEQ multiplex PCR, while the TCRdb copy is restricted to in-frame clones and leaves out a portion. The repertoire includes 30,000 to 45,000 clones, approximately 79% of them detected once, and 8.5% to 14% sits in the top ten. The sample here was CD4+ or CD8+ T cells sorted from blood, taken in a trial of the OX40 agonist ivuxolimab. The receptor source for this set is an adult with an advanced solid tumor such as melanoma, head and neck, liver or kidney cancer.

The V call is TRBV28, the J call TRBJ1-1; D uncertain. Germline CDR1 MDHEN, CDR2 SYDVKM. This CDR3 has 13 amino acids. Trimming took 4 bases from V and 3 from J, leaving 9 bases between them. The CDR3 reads CASSYGRHTEAFF. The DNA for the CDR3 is TGTGCCAGCAGTTACGGGAGACACACTGAAGCTTTCTTT.

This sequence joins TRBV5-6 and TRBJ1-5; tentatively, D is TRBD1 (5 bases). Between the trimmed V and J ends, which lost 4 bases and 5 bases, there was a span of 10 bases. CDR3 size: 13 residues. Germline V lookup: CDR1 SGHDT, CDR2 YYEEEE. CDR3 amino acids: CASSPGFDQPQHF. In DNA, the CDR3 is TGTGCCAGCAGCCCAGGGTTTGATCAGCCCCAGCATTTT. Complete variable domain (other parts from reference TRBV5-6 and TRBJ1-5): DAGVTQSPTHLIKTRGQQVTLRCSPKSGHDTVSWYQQALGQGPQFIFQYYEEEERQRGNFPDRFSGHQFPNYSSELNVNALLLGDSALYLCASSPGFDQPQHFGDGTRLSIL.

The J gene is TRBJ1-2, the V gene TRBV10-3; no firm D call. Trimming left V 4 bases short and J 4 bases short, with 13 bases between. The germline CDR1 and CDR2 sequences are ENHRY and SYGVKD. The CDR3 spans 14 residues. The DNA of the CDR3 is TGTGCCATCAGTGGGCTGCTGGAAAGCTATGGCTACACCTTC. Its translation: CAISGLLESYGYTF.

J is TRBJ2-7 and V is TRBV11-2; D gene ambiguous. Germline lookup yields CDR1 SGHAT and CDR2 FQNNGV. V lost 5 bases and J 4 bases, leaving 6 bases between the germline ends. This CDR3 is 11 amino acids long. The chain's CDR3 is CASSPGYEQYF. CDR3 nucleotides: TGTGCCAGCAGCCCTGGGTACGAGCAGTACTTC.

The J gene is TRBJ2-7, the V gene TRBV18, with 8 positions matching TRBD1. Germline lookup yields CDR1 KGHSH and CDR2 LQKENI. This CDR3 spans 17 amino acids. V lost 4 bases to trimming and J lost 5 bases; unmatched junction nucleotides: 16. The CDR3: CASSLNRGQGLGDEQYF. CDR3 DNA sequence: TGTGCCAGCTCACTAAACCGCGGACAGGGCCTCGGGGACGAGCAGTACTTC.

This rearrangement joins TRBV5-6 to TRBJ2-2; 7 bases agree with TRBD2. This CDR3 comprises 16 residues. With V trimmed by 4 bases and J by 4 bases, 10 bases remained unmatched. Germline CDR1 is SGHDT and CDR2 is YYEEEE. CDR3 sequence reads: CASSRGVNPFTGELFF. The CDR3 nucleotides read TGTGCCAGCAGCCGGGGGGTCAATCCCTTCACCGGGGAGCTGTTTTTT.

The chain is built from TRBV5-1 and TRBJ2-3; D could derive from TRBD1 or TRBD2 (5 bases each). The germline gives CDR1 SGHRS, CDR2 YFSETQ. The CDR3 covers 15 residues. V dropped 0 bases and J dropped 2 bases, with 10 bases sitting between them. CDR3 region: CASSLDGGDTDTQYF. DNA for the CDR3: TGCGCCAGCAGCTTGGATGGGGGTGACACAGATACGCAGTATTTT. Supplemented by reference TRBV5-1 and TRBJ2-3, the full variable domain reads KAGVTQTPRYLIKTRGQQVTLSCSPISGHRSVSWYQQTPGQGLQFLFEYFSETQRNKGNFPGRFSGRQFSNSRSEMNVSTLELGDSALYLCASSLDGGDTDTQYFGPGTRLTVL.

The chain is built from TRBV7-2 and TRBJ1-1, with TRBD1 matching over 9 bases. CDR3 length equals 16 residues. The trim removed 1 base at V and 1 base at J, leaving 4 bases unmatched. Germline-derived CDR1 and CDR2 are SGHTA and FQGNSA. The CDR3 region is CASSLVGDRANTEAFF. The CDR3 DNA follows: TGTGCCAGCAGCTTAGTTGGGGACAGGGCGAACACTGAAGCTTTCTTT.

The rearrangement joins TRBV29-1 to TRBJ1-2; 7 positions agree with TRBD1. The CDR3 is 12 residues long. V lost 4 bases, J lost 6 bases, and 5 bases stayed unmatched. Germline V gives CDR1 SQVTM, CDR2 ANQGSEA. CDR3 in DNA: TGCAGCGTTGGGGGAGGGGGCGATGGCTACACCTTC. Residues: CSVGGGGDGYTF.

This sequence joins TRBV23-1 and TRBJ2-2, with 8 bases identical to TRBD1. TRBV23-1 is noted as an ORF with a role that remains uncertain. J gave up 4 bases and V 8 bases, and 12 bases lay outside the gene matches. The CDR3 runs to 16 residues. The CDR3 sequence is CASGPRDRTSTGELFF. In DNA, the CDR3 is TGCGCCAGCGGCCCCCGGGACAGGACATCCACCGGGGAGCTGTTTTTT.

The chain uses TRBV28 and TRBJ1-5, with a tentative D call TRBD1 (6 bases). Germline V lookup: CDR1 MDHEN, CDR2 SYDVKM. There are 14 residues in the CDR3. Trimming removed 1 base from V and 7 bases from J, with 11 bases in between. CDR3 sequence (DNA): TGTGCCAGCAGTTTATTGTCAGGGGCCCAGCCCCAGCATTTT. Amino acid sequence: CASSLLSGAQPQHF.

The CDR3 bases are TGTGCCAGCAGTGAACGGGACAGGGGGGGTGAAAAACTGTTTTTT. Its protein is CASSERDRGGEKLFF. The rearrangement links TRBV2 to TRBJ1-4; 11 nucleotides agree with TRBD1. The CDR3 spans 15 residues. The V segment lost 2 bases and the J segment 7 bases; nucleotides outside the gene matches: 3. Germline V gene sequence: CDR1 SNHLY, CDR2 FYNNEI.

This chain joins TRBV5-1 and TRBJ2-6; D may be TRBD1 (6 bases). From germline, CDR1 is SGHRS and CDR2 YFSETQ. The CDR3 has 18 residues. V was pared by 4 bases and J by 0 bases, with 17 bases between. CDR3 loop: CASSASGTPGSGANVLTF. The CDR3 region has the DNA TGCGCCAGCAGCGCATCCGGGACACCAGGCTCTGGGGCCAACGTCCTGACTTTC.

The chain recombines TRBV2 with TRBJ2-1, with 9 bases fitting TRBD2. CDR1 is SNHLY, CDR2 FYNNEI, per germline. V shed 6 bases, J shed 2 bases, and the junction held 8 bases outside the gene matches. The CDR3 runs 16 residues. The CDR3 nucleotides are TGTGCCAGCAGGGTCGAGGGCGGGGGGGCCTACAATGAGCAGTTCTTC. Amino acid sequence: CASRVEGGGAYNEQFF. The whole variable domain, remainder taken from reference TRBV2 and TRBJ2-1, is EPEVTQTPSHQVTQMGQEVILRCVPISNHLYFYWYRQILGQKVEFLVSFYNNEISEKSEIFDDQFSVERPDGSNFTLKIRSTKLEDSAMYFCASRVEGGGAYNEQFFGPGTRLTVL.

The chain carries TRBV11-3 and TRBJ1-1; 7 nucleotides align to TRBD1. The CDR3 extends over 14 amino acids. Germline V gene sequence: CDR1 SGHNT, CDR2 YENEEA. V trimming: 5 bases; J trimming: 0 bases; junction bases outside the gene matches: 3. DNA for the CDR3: TGTGCCAGCAGCGCAGGGGGTCTGAACACTGAAGCTTTCTTT. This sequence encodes CASSAGGLNTEAFF.

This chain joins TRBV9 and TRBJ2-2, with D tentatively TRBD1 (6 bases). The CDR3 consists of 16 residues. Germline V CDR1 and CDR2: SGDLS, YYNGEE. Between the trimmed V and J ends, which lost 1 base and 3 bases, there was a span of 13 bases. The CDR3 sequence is CASSVRPAGDTGELFF. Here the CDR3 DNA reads TGTGCCAGCAGCGTAAGACCCGCAGGGGACACCGGGGAGCTGTTTTTT.

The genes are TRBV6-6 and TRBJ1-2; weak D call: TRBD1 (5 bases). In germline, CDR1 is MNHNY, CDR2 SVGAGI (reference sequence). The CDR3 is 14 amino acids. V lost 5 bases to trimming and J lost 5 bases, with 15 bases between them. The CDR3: CASSIMGPQYGYTF. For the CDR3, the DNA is TGTGCCAGCAGTATAATGGGGCCGCAGTATGGCTACACCTTC.

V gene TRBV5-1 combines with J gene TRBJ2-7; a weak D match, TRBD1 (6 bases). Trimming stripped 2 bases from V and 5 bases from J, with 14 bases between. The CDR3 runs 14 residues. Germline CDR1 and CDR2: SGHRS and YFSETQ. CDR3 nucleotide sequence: TGCGCCAGCAGCTTAATAGGGGGAATCAACGAGCAGTACTTC. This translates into CASSLIGGINEQYF. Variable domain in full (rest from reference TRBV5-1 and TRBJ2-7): KAGVTQTPRYLIKTRGQQVTLSCSPISGHRSVSWYQQTPGQGLQFLFEYFSETQRNKGNFPGRFSGRQFSNSRSEMNVSTLELGDSALYLCASSLIGGINEQYFGPGTRLTVT.

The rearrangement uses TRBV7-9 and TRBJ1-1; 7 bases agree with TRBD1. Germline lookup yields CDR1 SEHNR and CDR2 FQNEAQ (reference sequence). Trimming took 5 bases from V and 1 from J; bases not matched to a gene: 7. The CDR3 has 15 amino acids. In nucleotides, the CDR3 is TGTGCCAGCAGCGGACGGGACAGAGAGAACACTGAAGCTTTCTTT. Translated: CASSGRDRENTEAFF.

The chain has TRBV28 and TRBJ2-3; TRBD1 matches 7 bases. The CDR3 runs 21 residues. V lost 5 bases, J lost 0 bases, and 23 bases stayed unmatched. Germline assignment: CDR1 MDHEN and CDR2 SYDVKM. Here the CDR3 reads CASSPLGNRGLSHRSTDTQYF. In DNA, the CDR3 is TGTGCCAGCAGTCCCTTAGGTAACAGGGGTCTCTCACACCGAAGCACAGATACGCAGTATTTT.